This T cell receptor beta chain derives from a study of response to subunit inactivated influenza vaccine. General study findings and limits: Authors suggested seasonal influenza vaccinations each recruit few new T cells.

TCRdb reprocessed the RT-PCR reads with MiXCR, giving one entry per CDR3 protein. The profile covers approximately 500,000 distinct CDR3 sequences, with 13% to 15% appearing a single time and over 8.5% taken by the ten largest. A few counts support this clonotype. What it binds is not known. Germline V gives CDR1 SQVTM, CDR2 ANQGSEA. Unmatched junction bases numbered 16, after V lost 5 bases and J lost 7 bases. The CDR3 is 15 residues long. This TCR was recovered from a man in his fifties who received an inactivated influenza vaccine. The sequencing here drew on PBMCs from blood, taken approximately 12 days after vaccination. V is TRBV29-1 and J is TRBJ1-1; TRBD1 matches 7 bases. The CDR3, as DNA: TGCAGCGTTCTAAGAATGGGACAGTCCGGAGGTGAAGCTTTCTTT. Its protein is CSVLRMGQSGGEAFF.